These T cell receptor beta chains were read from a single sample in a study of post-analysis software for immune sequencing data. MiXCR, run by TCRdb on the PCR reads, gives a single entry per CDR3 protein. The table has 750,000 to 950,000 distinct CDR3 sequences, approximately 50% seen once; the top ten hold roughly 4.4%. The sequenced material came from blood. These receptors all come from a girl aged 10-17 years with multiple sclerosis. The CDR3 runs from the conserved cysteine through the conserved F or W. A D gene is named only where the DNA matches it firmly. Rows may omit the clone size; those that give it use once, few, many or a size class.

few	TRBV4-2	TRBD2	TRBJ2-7	TGTGCCAGCAGCCACACCACTAGCGGGTCGTCCTACGAGCAGTACTTC	CASSHTTSGSSYEQYF
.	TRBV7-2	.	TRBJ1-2	TGTGCCAGCAGCTTTGATGGACTTAACTATGGCTACACCTTC	CASSFDGLNYGYTF
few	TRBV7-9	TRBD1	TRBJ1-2	TGTGCCAGCAGCTCCGGGACAGGGGATGGCTACACCTTC	CASSSGTGDGYTF
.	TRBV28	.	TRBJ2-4	TGTGCCAGCAGTTACACGGGAGTAGGCGGAAACATTCAGTACTTC	CASSYTGVGGNIQYF
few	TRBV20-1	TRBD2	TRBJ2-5	TGCAGTGCGATTGGCGCACTAGCGGGAGGGGGGGAGCAGTACTTC	CSAIGALAGGGEQYF
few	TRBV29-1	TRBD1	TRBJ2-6	TGCAGCGTTGAACCAACAGGGGCTGGGGCCAACGTCCTGACTTTC	CSVEPTGAGANVLTF
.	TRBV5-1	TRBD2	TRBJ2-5	TGCGCCAGCAGCCCCGGGACTAGCGCTTTGGAGACCCAGTACTTC	CASSPGTSALETQYF
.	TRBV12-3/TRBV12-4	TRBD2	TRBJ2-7	TGTGCCAGCAGCACGACTAGCGCCAGTTCCTACGAGCAGTACTTC	CASSTTSASSYEQYF
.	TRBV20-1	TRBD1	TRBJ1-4	TGCAGTGCTAGTGACAGGGGCGGGGGGAGCAATGAAAAACTGTTTTTT	CSASDRGGGSNEKLFF
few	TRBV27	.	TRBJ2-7	TGTGCCAGCAGCAACCGGGACGCTTCCTACGAGCAGTACTTC	CASSNRDASYEQYF
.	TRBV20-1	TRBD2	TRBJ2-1	TGCAGTGCTAACTTCGGGGGGAGCTCCTACAATGAGCAGTTCTTC	CSANFGGSSYNEQFF